The sequence of this TCR beta chain was determined in a study of T cells in Graves' hyperthyroidism and ophthalmopathy. The study left out patients who had uncontrolled infection, other autoimmune disease, pregnancy or lactation. RNA transcripts yielded amplified TCR beta CDR3 regions. During a first-round RT-PCR of the TCR CDR3, the HTBI primer set was used. MiXCR, applied by TCRdb to the multiplex PCR reads, yields one record per CDR3 protein. The data hold about 370,000 distinct CDR3 sequences, with roughly 15% observed a single time. The V gene's germline CDR1 is GTSNPN and CDR2 SVGIG (reference sequence). V shed 2 bases and J shed 3 bases, with 19 bases lying between them. The CDR3 consists of 16 residues. Many counts were recorded for this clonotype.

The chain combines TRBV30 with TRBJ1-1; D possibly corresponds to TRBD1 (5 bases). The receptor comes from a woman aged 55-75 years with Graves' ophthalmopathy. Material for sequencing was blood. CDR3 sequence (DNA): TGTGCCTGGAGTCCCCTGGGGGAGTTTTCGGACACTGAAGCTTTCTTT. This codes for CAWSPLGEFSDTEAFF.